This passage covers 30 T cell receptor beta chains from one sample sequenced in a study of PD-L1 blockade in urothelial cancer. Libraries were prepared by immunoSEQ multiplex PCR; TCRdb keeps only in-frame clonotypes and omits some of them. The data hold about 80,000 clones, with about nine tenths observed a single time. The specimen was PBMCs, collected around atezolizumab (anti-PD-L1) treatment. The receptors were gathered from a woman in her 70s with urothelial cancer.

The chain combines TRBV7-2 with TRBJ2-5; D possibly corresponds to TRBD2 (5 bases). V was trimmed by 2 bases and J by 4 bases, leaving 17 bases between them. The CDR3 totals 16 residues. Per germline, CDR1 SGHTA and CDR2 FQGNSA. CDR3 in DNA: TGTGCCAGCAGCTTACGCCAGAAATTGGCGGGAGAGACCCAGTACTTC. Translating gives CASSLRQKLAGETQYF.

The V call is TRBV18, the J call TRBJ1-1; D is unresolved. Looked up from germline, CDR1 is KGHSH and CDR2 is LQKENI. The CDR3 loop spans 12 amino acids. V lost 8 bases, J lost 1 base, and 8 bases lay in between. Here the CDR3 reads CASQSSNTEAFF. The CDR3 DNA is TGTGCCAGCCAGTCGTCGAACACTGAAGCTTTCTTT.

The gene calls are TRBV15 and TRBJ2-7, with 14 bases aligning to TRBD2. Germline assignment: CDR1 LNHNV and CDR2 YYDKDF (reference sequence). V was clipped by 4 bases and J by 7 bases; unmatched bases: 9. CDR3 size: 16 residues. CDR3: CATSTRTSGRKREQYF. The CDR3 nucleotides are TGTGCCACCAGCACAAGGACTAGCGGGAGGAAAAGGGAGCAGTACTTC. Combining the CDR3 with reference TRBV15 and TRBJ2-7 gives the whole variable domain DAMVIQNPRYQVTQFGKPVTLSCSQTLNHNVMYWYQQKSSQAPKLLFHYYDKDFNNEADTPDNFQSRRPNTSFCFLDIRSPGLGDTAMYLCATSTRTSGRKREQYFGPGTRLTVT.

The rearrangement uses TRBV28 and TRBJ2-1; 8 bases fit TRBD2. With V trimmed by 5 bases and J by 7 bases, 10 bases remained unmatched. The CDR3 length is 15 residues. CDR1 is MDHEN, CDR2 SYDVKM, per germline. CDR3 in amino acids: CASSPGLGALNEQFF. For the CDR3, the DNA is TGTGCCAGCAGTCCGGGACTAGGGGCCCTTAATGAGCAGTTCTTC.

The rearrangement joins TRBV7-7 to TRBJ2-1; TRBD1 matches at 7 bases. CDR3 length: 15 amino acids. Germline V gene data show CDR1 as SSHAT and CDR2 as FNYEAQ (reference sequence). The trim removed 6 bases at V and 1 base at J, leaving 6 bases unmatched. For the CDR3, the DNA is TGTGCCAGCAGTCCCGGGACAGATTCCTACAATGAGCAGTTCTTC. Its protein is CASSPGTDSYNEQFF.

This chain uses TRBV6-1 with TRBJ2-7, with D uncertain. V lost 1 base and J lost 13, with 8 bases in between. The germline CDR1 and CDR2 sequences are MNHNS and SASEGT. The CDR3 length is 10 residues. The CDR3 DNA reads as TGTGCCAGCAGTGAAGTGATTAGATACTTC. It translates to CASSEVIRYF.

The gene calls are TRBV7-6 and TRBJ2-1; 11 bases are shared with TRBD2. The germline CDR1 and CDR2 sequences are SGHVS and FNYEAQ. The junction had 8 bases not matched to a gene; V was cut back by 1 base and J by 9 bases. This CDR3 has 16 amino acids. The CDR3 is CASSLERLAGGGEQFF. For the CDR3, the DNA is TGTGCCAGCAGCTTAGAACGGCTAGCGGGAGGCGGTGAGCAGTTCTTC.

The gene calls are TRBV6-4 and TRBJ2-7; the D gene is possibly TRBD2 (6 bases). Germline CDR1 and CDR2: MRHNA and SNTAGT. The CDR3 is 16 amino acids. Trimming stripped 0 bases from V and 4 bases from J, with 16 bases between. CDR3 nucleotide sequence: TGTGCCAGCAGTGACTCCAGGGCTAGCGTTAGGTACGAGCAGTACTTC. It encodes CASSDSRASVRYEQYF.

This clone was detected a few times. The chain carries TRBV4-2 and TRBJ2-3; the match to TRBD2 covers 14 bases. In germline, CDR1 is LGHNA, CDR2 YNFKEQ. J gave up 5 bases and V 3 bases, and 4 bases lay outside the gene matches. The CDR3 length is 16 residues. CDR3 DNA: TGTGCCAGCAGCCAGACTAGCGGGGGGGCCATAGATACGCAGTATTTT. Translation gives CASSQTSGGAIDTQYF.

V gene TRBV4-3 combines with J gene TRBJ2-7; no definite D call. Germline V gene sequence: CDR1 LGHNA, CDR2 YSLEER. This CDR3 is 14 amino acids long. V lost 1 base, J lost 3 bases, and 10 bases lay in between. The CDR3 region has the DNA TGCGCCAGCAGCCAAGCGCCCCAGGTCTACGAGCAGTACTTC. The encoded protein is CASSQAPQVYEQYF.

J is TRBJ2-3 and V is TRBV4-2; 10 nucleotides match TRBD2. Germline assignment: CDR1 LGHNA and CDR2 YNFKEQ. Trimming took 1 base from V and 1 from J; bases not matched to a gene: 8. This CDR3 region has 18 residues. DNA for the CDR3: TGTGCCAGCAGCCAAGGGGTTGGGGGGACTAGCGGCACAGATACGCAGTATTTT. It encodes CASSQGVGGTSGTDTQYF.

This chain links TRBV2 with TRBJ2-1; 7 bases map to TRBD1. The CDR3 consists of 15 residues. After removal of 0 bases from V and 4 bases from J, the junction contained 3 bases not matched to a gene. Germline CDR1 and CDR2: SNHLY and FYNNEI. In DNA, the CDR3 is TGTGCCAGCAGTGAAGCCGGCAGGGGGTACAATGAGCAGTTCTTC. It is translated as CASSEAGRGYNEQFF.

The V call is TRBV27, the J call TRBJ2-3, with 7 bases aligning to TRBD2. The CDR3 length is 19 residues. CDR1 is MNHEY and CDR2 is SMNVEV in the germline V gene (reference sequence). V lost 4 bases, J lost 1 base, and 17 bases stayed unmatched. CDR3: CASSSGPLILGGGTDTQYF. CDR3 in DNA: TGTGCCAGCAGTTCAGGTCCGCTGATCTTGGGGGGGGGCACAGATACGCAGTATTTT.

This clone was counted a few times. The chain links TRBV28 to TRBJ2-7; TRBD2 agrees at 8 bases. The ends lost 6 bases at V and 3 bases at J; junction bases unmatched: 10. CDR3 length: 15 residues. Germline CDR1 and CDR2: MDHEN and SYDVKM. For the CDR3, the DNA is TGTGCCAGCAGCCAATGGGGACTAGTCGTCTACGAGCAGTACTTC. It yields the protein CASSQWGLVVYEQYF.

The rearrangement uses TRBV7-9 and TRBJ2-7; 9 nucleotides agree with TRBD2. Germline assignment: CDR1 SEHNR and CDR2 FQNEAQ (reference sequence). With V trimmed by 5 bases and J by 3 bases, 8 bases remained unmatched. The CDR3 covers 15 residues. CDR3 DNA sequence: TGTGCCAGCAGCCCCCTAGCGGGACTAGACTACGAGCAGTACTTC. It is translated as CASSPLAGLDYEQYF.

The chain joins TRBV7-9 to TRBJ2-5; TRBD1 agrees at 7 bases. Germline V lookup: CDR1 SEHNR, CDR2 FQNEAQ (reference sequence). CDR3 length equals 18 residues. The ends lost 5 bases at V and 2 bases at J; junction bases unmatched: 17. For the CDR3, the DNA is TGTGCCAGCAGCACCAATTCGGGTCAGGGACAGCCGCAAGAGACCCAGTACTTC. Encoded protein: CASSTNSGQGQPQETQYF.

The chain carries TRBV5-4 and TRBJ1-5; D call uncertain. The CDR3 sequence is 13 residues long. Germline V gene lookup returns CDR1 SGHNT and CDR2 YYREEE (reference sequence). V was pared by 0 bases and J by 6 bases, with 7 bases between. CDR3 in amino acids: CASSLDTSQPQHF. In nucleotides, the CDR3 is TGTGCCAGCAGCTTGGATACCAGTCAGCCCCAGCATTTT.

This chain connects TRBV7-3 to TRBJ1-1; 9 nucleotides line up with TRBD1. Trimming removed 5 bases from V and 1 base from J; junction bases left unmatched: 2. In germline, CDR1 is SGHTA, CDR2 FQGTGA. CDR3 size: 14 residues. CDR3 sequence reads: CASSLTGGNTEAFF. CDR3 DNA sequence: TGTGCCAGCAGCCTGACAGGGGGGAACACTGAAGCTTTCTTT.

The gene calls are TRBV7-3 and TRBJ2-2, with a weak D call TRBD2 (7 bases). The CDR3 extends over 17 amino acids. Germline lookup yields CDR1 SGHTA and CDR2 FQGTGA. Trimming pared 4 bases from V and 7 bases from J, leaving 22 bases between. This CDR3 reads CASSSRGDIWRGGELFF. In nucleotides, the CDR3 is TGTGCCAGCAGCTCCCGGGGGGACATCTGGAGAGGCGGGGAGCTGTTTTTT.

V usage is TRBV19 and J usage is TRBJ1-4; the match to TRBD1 covers 9 bases. Germline V CDR1 and CDR2: LNHDA, SQIVND (reference sequence). The V and J ends lost 6 bases and 8 bases, in that order; junction bases with no gene match: 4. CDR3 length: 13 residues. The CDR3 protein is CASRGTGGEKLFF. The CDR3 DNA follows: TGTGCCAGTAGAGGAACAGGGGGCGAAAAACTGTTTTTT. Based on the CDR3 plus reference TRBV19 and TRBJ1-4, the full variable domain is DGGITQSPKYLFRKEGQNVTLSCEQNLNHDAMYWYRQDPGQGLRLIYYSQIVNDFQKGDIAEGYSVSREKKESFPLTVTSAQKNPTAFYLCASRGTGGEKLFFGSGTQLSVL.

V gene TRBV5-4 combines with J gene TRBJ2-7, with 9 nucleotides matching TRBD1. J was trimmed by 2 bases and V by 4 bases; bases with no gene match: 10. This CDR3 has 16 amino acids. CDR1 and CDR2 (germline): SGHNT, YYREEE (reference sequence). Here the CDR3 reads CASSLSRGTGTYEQYF. CDR3 sequence (DNA): TGTGCCAGCAGCCTCTCACGAGGGACAGGGACCTACGAGCAGTACTTC.

J is TRBJ2-7 and V is TRBV5-8; D possibly corresponds to TRBD2 (7 bases). The CDR3 loop spans 18 amino acids. Germline V lookup: CDR1 SGHTS, CDR2 YDEGEE. The V end lost 0 bases, the J end lost 2 bases, and 21 bases lay between the germline ends. The CDR3 here is CASSLVHARGGPTYEQYF. The CDR3 DNA is TGTGCCAGCAGCTTGGTTCACGCGAGGGGGGGGCCCACCTACGAGCAGTACTTC.

The chain couples TRBV7-2 to TRBJ1-2; D unresolved. The V end lost 4 bases, the J end lost 2 bases, and 11 bases lay between the germline ends. This CDR3 has 14 residues. Germline loops: CDR1 SGHTA, CDR2 FQGNSA. CDR3 DNA sequence: TGTGCCAGCAGCTCAGCGAACGGGAACTATGGCTACACCTTC. Its protein is CASSSANGNYGYTF.

The genes are TRBV7-8 and TRBJ1-4; 7 nucleotides match TRBD1. J lost 8 bases, V lost 5 bases, and 14 bases had no gene match. The V gene's germline CDR1 is SGHVS and CDR2 FQNEAQ. The CDR3 loop spans 16 amino acids. The CDR3 bases are TGTGCCAGCAGCCCACCTCCGACAGGGCAGTGGGAAAAACTGTTTTTT. Its translation is CASSPPPTGQWEKLFF.

V usage is TRBV27 and J usage is TRBJ2-7; D may be TRBD1 (6 bases). The CDR3 spans 14 residues. V was clipped by 4 bases and J by 2 bases, with 12 bases between them. The germline CDR1 and CDR2 sequences are MNHEY and SMNVEV (reference sequence). As DNA, the CDR3 is TGTGCCAGCAGTTACAAACAGGGCACCTACGAGCAGTACTTC. This encodes CASSYKQGTYEQYF.

The rearrangement uses TRBV7-3 and TRBJ2-3; a weak D match, TRBD2 (5 bases). The V gene lost 2 bases and the J gene lost 5 bases, with 11 bases spanning the gap. This CDR3 contains 14 residues. Germline CDR1 is SGHTA and CDR2 is FQGTGA. The CDR3 bases are TGTGCCAGCAGCTTAGGTTTCGGGGAAGATACGCAGTATTTT. Encoded protein: CASSLGFGEDTQYF.

Here the CDR3 reads CASRVSGNLYNEQFF. CDR3 coding DNA: TGTGCCAGCAGGGTTAGCGGGAACCTCTACAATGAGCAGTTCTTC. The chain couples TRBV28 to TRBJ2-1; 8 positions agree with TRBD2. CDR1 is MDHEN and CDR2 is SYDVKM in the germline V gene. The CDR3 runs 15 residues. Trimming removed 6 bases from V and 3 bases from J; junction bases left unmatched: 7.

CDR3 DNA: TGTGCCAGCAGTTACGCGCGGGAGGGCCAGGGCGAGCAGTACTTC. Protein product: CASSYAREGQGEQYF. The chain carries TRBV6-5 and TRBJ2-7, with 9 bases lining up with TRBD2. This CDR3 is 15 amino acids long. V lost 2 bases, J lost 6 bases, and 8 bases stayed unmatched. In germline, CDR1 is MNHEY, CDR2 SVGAGI.

The V call is TRBV11-2, the J call TRBJ2-1, with TRBD2 as a possible D gene (6 bases). V was shortened by 5 bases and J by 3 bases, with 14 bases between the two germline ends. The CDR3 consists of 15 residues. Germline CDR1 is SGHAT and CDR2 is FQNNGV. CDR3: CASSRTSLGYNEQFF. The CDR3 DNA reads as TGTGCCAGCAGCCGTACTAGCTTGGGCTACAATGAGCAGTTCTTC.

The chain joins TRBV6-5 to TRBJ2-2; TRBD2 agrees at 11 bases. J gave up 7 bases and V 4 bases, and 8 bases lay outside the gene matches. The CDR3 length is 16 residues. Germline lookup yields CDR1 MNHEY and CDR2 SVGAGI. CDR3 protein: CASSLLAGDFIGELFF. CDR3 nucleotides: TGTGCCAGCAGTTTACTAGCGGGAGATTTTATCGGGGAGCTGTTTTTT.